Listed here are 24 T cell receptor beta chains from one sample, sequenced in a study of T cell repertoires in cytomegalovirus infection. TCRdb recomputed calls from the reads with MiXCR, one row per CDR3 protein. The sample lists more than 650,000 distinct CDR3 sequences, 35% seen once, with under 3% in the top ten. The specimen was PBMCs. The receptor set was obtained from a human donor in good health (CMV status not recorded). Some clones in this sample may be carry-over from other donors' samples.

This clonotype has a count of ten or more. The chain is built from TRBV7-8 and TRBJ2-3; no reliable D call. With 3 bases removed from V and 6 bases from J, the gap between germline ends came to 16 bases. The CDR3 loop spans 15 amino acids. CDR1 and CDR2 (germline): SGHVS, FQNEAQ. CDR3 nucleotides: TGTGCCAGCAGCTTCACCTTGCGGCCCATGGATACGCAGTATTTT. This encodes CASSFTLRPMDTQYF.

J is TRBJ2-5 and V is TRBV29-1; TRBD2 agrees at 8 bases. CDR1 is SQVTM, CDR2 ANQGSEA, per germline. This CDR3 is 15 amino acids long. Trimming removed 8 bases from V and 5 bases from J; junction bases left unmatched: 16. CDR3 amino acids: CSLGKGGASGETQYF. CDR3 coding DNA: TGCAGCTTGGGAAAGGGGGGGGCTAGCGGGGAGACCCAGTACTTC.

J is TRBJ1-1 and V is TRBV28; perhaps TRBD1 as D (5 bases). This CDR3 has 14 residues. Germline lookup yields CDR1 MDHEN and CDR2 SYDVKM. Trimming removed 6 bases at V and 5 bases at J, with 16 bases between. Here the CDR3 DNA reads TGTGCCAGCAGCCCCGTGGGGGGTGAGACTGAAGCTTTCTTT. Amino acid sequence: CASSPVGGETEAFF.

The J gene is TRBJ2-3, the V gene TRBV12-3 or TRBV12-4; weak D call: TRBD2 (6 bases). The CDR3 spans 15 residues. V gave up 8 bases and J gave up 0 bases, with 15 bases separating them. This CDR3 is CASHGAGSSTDTQYF. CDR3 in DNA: TGTGCCAGCCATGGGGCGGGATCTAGCACAGATACGCAGTATTTT.

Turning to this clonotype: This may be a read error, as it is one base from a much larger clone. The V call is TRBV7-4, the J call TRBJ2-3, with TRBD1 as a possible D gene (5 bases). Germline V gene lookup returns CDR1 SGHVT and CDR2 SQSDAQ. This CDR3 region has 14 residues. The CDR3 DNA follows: TGTGCCAGCAGCTCATCAGGGCTACGAGATACGAAGTATTTT. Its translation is CASSSSGLRDTKYF. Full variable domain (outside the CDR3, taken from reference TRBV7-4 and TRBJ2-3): GAGVSQSPRYKVAKRGRDVALRCDSISGHVTLYWYRQTLGQGSEVLTYSQSDAQRDKSGRPSGRFSAERPERSVSTLKIQRTEQGDSAVYLCASSSSGLRDTKYFGPGTRLTVL.

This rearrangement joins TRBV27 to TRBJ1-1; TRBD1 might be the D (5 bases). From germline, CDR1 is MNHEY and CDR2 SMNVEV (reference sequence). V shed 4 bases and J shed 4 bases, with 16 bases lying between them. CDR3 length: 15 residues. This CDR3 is CASSSSSAGGTEAFF. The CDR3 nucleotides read TGTGCCAGCAGTTCCTCTTCGGCCGGGGGCACTGAAGCTTTCTTT.

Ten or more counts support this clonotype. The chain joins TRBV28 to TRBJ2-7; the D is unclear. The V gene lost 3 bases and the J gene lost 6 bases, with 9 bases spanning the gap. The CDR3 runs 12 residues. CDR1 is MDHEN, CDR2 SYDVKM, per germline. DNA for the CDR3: TGTGCCAGCAGTTTGTCCCGAGGCGAGCAGTACTTC. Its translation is CASSLSRGEQYF.

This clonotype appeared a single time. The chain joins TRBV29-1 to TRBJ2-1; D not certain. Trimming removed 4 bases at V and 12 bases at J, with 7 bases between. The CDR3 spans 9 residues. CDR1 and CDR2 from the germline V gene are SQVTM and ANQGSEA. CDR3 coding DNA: TGCAGCGTTGGAGGCGGGCAGTTCTTC. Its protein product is CSVGGGQFF.

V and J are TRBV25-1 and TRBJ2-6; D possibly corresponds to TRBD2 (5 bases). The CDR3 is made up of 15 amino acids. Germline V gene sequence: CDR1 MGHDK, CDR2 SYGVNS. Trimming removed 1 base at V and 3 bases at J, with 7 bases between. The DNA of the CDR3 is TGTGCCAGCAGTGAATTGAGGGTTGGGGCCAACGTCCTGACTTTC. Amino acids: CASSELRVGANVLTF.

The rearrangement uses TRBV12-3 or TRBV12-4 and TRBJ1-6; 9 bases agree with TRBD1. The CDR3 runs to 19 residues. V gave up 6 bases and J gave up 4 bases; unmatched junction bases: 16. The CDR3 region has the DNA TGTGCCAGCAGAAAACGCAAGACAGGGGGTCGGAGATATAATTCACCCCTCCACTTT. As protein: CASRKRKTGGRRYNSPLHF.

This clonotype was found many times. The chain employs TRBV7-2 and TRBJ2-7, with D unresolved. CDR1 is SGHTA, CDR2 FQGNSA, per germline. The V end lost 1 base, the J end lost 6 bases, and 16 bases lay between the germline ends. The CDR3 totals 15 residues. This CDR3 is CASSLETVRISEQYF. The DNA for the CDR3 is TGTGCCAGCAGCTTAGAAACGGTCAGGATTTCCGAGCAGTACTTC.

The CDR3 protein is CASSLADRDNEQFF. The CDR3 DNA is TGTGCCAGCAGTCTAGCTGACAGGGACAATGAGCAGTTCTTC. The J gene is TRBJ2-1, the V gene TRBV28, with TRBD1 matching 7 bases. Germline V gene lookup returns CDR1 MDHEN and CDR2 SYDVKM. The CDR3 length is 14 residues. The V segment lost 5 bases and the J segment 5 bases; nucleotides outside the gene matches: 6.

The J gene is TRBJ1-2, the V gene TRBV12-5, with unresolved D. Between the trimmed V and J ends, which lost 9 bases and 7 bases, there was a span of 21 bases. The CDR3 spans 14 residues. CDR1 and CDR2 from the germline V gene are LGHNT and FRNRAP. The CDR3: CASGLAGSGSGYTF. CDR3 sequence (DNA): TGTGCTAGCGGGCTCGCGGGGTCGGGGAGTGGCTACACCTTC.

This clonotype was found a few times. The CDR3 loop reads CASSLGFTYEQYF. The CDR3, as DNA: TGTGCCAGCAGTCTGGGATTTACCTACGAGCAGTACTTC. The chain uses TRBV28 and TRBJ2-7; D is ambiguous. The length of the CDR3 is 13 residues. V lost 5 bases to trimming and J lost 2 bases, with 10 bases between them. CDR1 and CDR2 (germline): MDHEN, SYDVKM.

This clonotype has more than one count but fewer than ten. The CDR3 spells CASSQGVLQWDTQYF. CDR3 nucleotide sequence: TGTGCCAGCAGCCAAGGCGTACTCCAATGGGATACGCAGTATTTT. The chain recombines TRBV4-2 with TRBJ2-3; no definite D call. The CDR3 has 15 amino acids. Per germline, CDR1 LGHNA and CDR2 YNFKEQ. V lost 1 base, J lost 6 bases, and 14 bases lay in between.

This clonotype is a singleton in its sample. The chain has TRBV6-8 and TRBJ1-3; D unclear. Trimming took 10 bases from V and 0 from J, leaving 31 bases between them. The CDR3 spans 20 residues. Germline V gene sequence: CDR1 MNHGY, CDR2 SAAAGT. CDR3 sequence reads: CAIRFNVGRPKPISGNTIYF. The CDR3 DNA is TGTGCCATCAGGTTTAATGTCGGCAGGCCCAAACCGATCTCTGGAAACACCATATATTTT.

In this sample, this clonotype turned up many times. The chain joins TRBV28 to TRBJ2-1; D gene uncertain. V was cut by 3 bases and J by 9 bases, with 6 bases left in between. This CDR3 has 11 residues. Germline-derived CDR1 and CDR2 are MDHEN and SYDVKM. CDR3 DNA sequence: TGTGCCAGCAGTTTTCGAGTTGAGCAGTTCTTC. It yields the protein CASSFRVEQFF. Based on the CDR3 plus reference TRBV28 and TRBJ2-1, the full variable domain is DVKVTQSSRYLVKRTGEKVFLECVQDMDHENMFWYRQDPGLGLRLIYFSYDVKMKEKGDIPEGYSVSREKKERFSLILESASTNQTSMYLCASSFRVEQFFGPGTRLTVL.

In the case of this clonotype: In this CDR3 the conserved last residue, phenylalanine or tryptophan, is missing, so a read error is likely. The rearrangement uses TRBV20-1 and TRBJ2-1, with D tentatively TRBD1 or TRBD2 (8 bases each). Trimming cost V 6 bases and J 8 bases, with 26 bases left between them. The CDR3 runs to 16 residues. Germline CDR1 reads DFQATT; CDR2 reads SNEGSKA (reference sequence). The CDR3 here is CSAQDRVGLAFHEQFL. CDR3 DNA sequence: TGCAGTGCCCAGGACAGGGTTGGACTAGCTTTCCATGAGCAGTTCTTA.

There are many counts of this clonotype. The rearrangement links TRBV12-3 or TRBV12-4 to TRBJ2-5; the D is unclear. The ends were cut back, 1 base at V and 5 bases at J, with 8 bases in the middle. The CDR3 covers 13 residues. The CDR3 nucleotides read TGTGCCAGCAGTTTAGTGGCACGGGAGACCCAGTACTTC. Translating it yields CASSLVARETQYF.

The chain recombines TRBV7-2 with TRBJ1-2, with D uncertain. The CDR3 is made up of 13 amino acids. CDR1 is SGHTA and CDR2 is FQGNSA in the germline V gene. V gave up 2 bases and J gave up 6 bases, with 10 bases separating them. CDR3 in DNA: TGTGCCAGCAGCTTAATGGTTTCCCATGGCTACACCTTC. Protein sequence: CASSLMVSHGYTF.

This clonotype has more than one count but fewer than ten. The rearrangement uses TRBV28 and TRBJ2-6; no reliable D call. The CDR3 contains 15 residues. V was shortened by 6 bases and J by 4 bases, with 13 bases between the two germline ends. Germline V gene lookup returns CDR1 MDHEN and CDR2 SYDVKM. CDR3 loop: CASSPTAPGANVLTF. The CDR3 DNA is TGTGCCAGCAGCCCTACAGCCCCCGGGGCCAACGTCCTGACTTTC.

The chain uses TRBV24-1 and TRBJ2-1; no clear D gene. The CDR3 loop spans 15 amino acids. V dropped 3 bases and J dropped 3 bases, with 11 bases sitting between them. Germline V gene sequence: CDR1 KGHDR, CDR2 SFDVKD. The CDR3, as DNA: TGTGCCACCAGTGATGGGGATCTGGGCTACAATGAGCAGTTCTTC. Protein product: CATSDGDLGYNEQFF.

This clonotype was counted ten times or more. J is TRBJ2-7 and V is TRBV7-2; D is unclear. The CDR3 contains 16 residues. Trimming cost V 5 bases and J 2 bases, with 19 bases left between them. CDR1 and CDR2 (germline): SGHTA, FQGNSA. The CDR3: CASSPQIAGSAYEQYF. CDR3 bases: TGTGCCAGCAGCCCCCAAATAGCCGGGTCGGCCTACGAGCAGTACTTC.

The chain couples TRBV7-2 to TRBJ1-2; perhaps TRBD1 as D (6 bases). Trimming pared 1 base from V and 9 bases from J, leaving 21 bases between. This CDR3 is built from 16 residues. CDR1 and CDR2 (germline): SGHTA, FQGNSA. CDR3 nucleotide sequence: TGTGCCAGCAGCTTAGAGGGACATACCACAGGGAACAGCTACACCTTC. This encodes CASSLEGHTTGNSYTF. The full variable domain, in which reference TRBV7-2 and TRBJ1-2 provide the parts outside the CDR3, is GAGVSQSPSNKVTEKGKDVELRCDPISGHTALYWYRQSLGQGLEFLIYFQGNSAPDKSGLPSDRFSAERTGGSVSTLTIQRTQQEDSAVYLCASSLEGHTTGNSYTFGSGTRLTVV.